Shown below are 13 T cell receptor beta chains from a single sample sequenced in a study of shared clonotypes between healthy human individuals. The table came from immunoSEQ multiplex PCR; TCRdb's copy has only in-frame clones and leaves some out. The data contain fewer than 3 million clones, around 93% of them singletons. Sequencing was performed on naive CD4+ T cells from PBMCs. Documented subset: CD45RA+ positively selected. These receptors all come from a man younger than 35 in good health. Some clones in this sample may be carry-over from other donors' samples.

The CDR3 coding sequence is TGTGCCAGCAATCAAGTTAGCCCCAACACAGATACGCAGTATTTT. As protein: CASNQVSPNTDTQYF. This chain uses TRBV6-1 with TRBJ2-3; the D is unclear. Trimming removed 7 bases at V and 2 bases at J, with 16 bases between. Germline V gene lookup returns CDR1 MNHNS and CDR2 SASEGT. The CDR3 loop spans 15 amino acids.

This clone was seen more than once but under ten times. The chain links TRBV5-4 to TRBJ2-4, with 11 bases lining up with TRBD1. With V trimmed by 4 bases and J by 8 bases, 2 bases remained unmatched. The CDR3 is 13 residues long. The V gene's germline CDR1 is SGHNT and CDR2 YYREEE (reference sequence). CDR3 sequence (DNA): TGTGCCAGCAGCCCGGGACAGGGGGACATTCAGTACTTC. This encodes CASSPGQGDIQYF.

CDR3 sequence reads: CASRLITDRGFYGYTF. CDR3 in DNA: TGTGCCAGCAGACTCATCACCGACAGGGGGTTCTATGGCTACACCTTC. The chain employs TRBV28 and TRBJ1-2, with TRBD1 matching over 9 bases. CDR3 size: 16 residues. Germline V gene data show CDR1 as MDHEN and CDR2 as SYDVKM. Trimming cost V 6 bases and J 4 bases; bases outside gene matches: 12.

V gene TRBV29-1 combines with J gene TRBJ1-1, with D maybe TRBD1 (6 bases). The CDR3 runs 12 residues. Germline V gene lookup returns CDR1 SQVTM and CDR2 ANQGSEA. The V end lost 5 bases, the J end lost 11 bases, and 18 bases lay between the germline ends. CDR3 nucleotides: TGCAGCGTTAAACAGGGTCCTCGAGGGGCTTTCTTT. This translates into CSVKQGPRGAFF.

V usage is TRBV4-2 and J usage is TRBJ2-1; TRBD2 is a possible D gene (6 bases). V was cut by 6 bases and J by 2 bases, with 23 bases left in between. This CDR3 is 18 amino acids long. Germline-derived CDR1 and CDR2 are LGHNA and YNFKEQ. DNA of the CDR3: TGTGCCAGCAGGGATAGGGGCGGGAAGTACAACACCTACAATGAGCAGTTCTTC. The encoded protein is CASRDRGGKYNTYNEQFF.

The V and J genes are TRBV2 and TRBJ1-4, with D possibly being TRBD1 (5 bases). CDR3 length: 17 residues. Deletions cut 2 bases from V and 6 bases from J, with 19 bases between. Germline CDR1 is SNHLY and CDR2 is FYNNEI. CDR3 DNA sequence: TGTGCCAGCAGTGAATGGGTTAAGTTCCGGGGGTATGAAAAACTGTTTTTT. Its protein product is CASSEWVKFRGYEKLFF.

V usage is TRBV2 and J usage is TRBJ2-7; 9 bases map to TRBD2. Germline V gene sequence: CDR1 SNHLY, CDR2 FYNNEI. This CDR3 is built from 17 residues. Trimming at V came to 4 bases and at J to 3 bases, leaving 13 bases not matched to a gene. CDR3 coding DNA: TGTGCCAGCAGTGCCCCGGATATAGCGGGAGAAGACTACGAGCAGTACTTC. Its translation is CASSAPDIAGEDYEQYF.

J is TRBJ2-2 and V is TRBV19, with 8 positions matching TRBD2. The CDR3 spans 16 residues. CDR1 and CDR2 from the germline V gene are LNHDA and SQIVND (reference sequence). The J segment lost 3 bases and the V segment lost 3 bases, leaving 6 bases of the junction unmatched. For the CDR3, the DNA is TGTGCCAGTAGTATGGGCGACGGGAGGGACACCGGGGAGCTGTTTTTT. This sequence encodes CASSMGDGRDTGELFF.

CDR3 in DNA: TGTGCCAGCACCACTCAAGAGACCCAGTACTTC. Its protein product is CASTTQETQYF. This chain connects TRBV7-6 to TRBJ2-5; D ambiguous. The CDR3 is 11 residues long. Between the trimmed V and J ends, which lost 7 bases and 2 bases, there was a span of 5 bases. Per germline, CDR1 SGHVS and CDR2 FNYEAQ.

This clone has just one count. The chain's CDR3 is CASSFTGSDYGYTF. The CDR3 DNA reads as TGCGCCAGCAGCTTTACAGGTTCGGACTATGGCTACACCTTC. The V gene is TRBV5-1, the J gene TRBJ1-2; a possible D gene is TRBD1 (5 bases). The CDR3 has 14 amino acids. Germline V gives CDR1 SGHRS, CDR2 YFSETQ. The V gene lost 2 bases and the J gene lost 3 bases, with 11 bases spanning the gap.

The chain carries TRBV5-6 and TRBJ2-3; D may correspond to TRBD1 or TRBD2 (5 bases each). Germline loops: CDR1 SGHDT, CDR2 YYEEEE. V was clipped by 4 bases and J by 5 bases, with 17 bases between them. The CDR3 totals 15 residues. The CDR3 protein is CASSAHGTGEDTQYF. CDR3 DNA: TGTGCCAGCAGCGCCCATGGGACGGGTGAAGATACGCAGTATTTT.

The chain joins TRBV5-1 to TRBJ2-7, with 8 bases identical to TRBD1. This CDR3 is built from 16 residues. Germline loops: CDR1 SGHRS, CDR2 YFSETQ. The junction had 9 bases not matched to a gene; V was cut back by 4 bases and J by 0 bases. CDR3 nucleotide sequence: TGCGCCAGCAGCGTAGCATGGGACAGGAGCTCCTACGAGCAGTACTTC. As protein: CASSVAWDRSSYEQYF.

The CDR3 region is CASSPNSPGQFNEKLFF. The CDR3 region has the DNA TGTGCCAGCAGCCCCAACTCTCCGGGACAGTTTAATGAAAAACTGTTTTTT. The chain links TRBV7-9 to TRBJ1-4; 7 positions agree with TRBD1. This CDR3 has 17 residues. Germline V gene lookup returns CDR1 SEHNR and CDR2 FQNEAQ (reference sequence). J gave up 4 bases and V 5 bases, and 13 bases lay outside the gene matches.